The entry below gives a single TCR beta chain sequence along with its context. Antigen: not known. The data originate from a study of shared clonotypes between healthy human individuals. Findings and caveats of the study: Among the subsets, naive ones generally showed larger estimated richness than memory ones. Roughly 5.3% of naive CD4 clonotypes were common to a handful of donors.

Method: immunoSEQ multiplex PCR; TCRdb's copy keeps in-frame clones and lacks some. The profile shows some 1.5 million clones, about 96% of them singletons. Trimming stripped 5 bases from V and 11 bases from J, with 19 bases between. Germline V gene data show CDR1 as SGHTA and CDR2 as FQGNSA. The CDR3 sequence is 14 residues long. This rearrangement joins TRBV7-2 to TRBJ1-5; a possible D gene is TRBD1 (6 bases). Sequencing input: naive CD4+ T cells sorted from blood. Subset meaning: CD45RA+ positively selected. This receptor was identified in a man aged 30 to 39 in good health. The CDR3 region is CASSPAGAGGSQHF. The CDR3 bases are TGTGCCAGCAGCCCTGCGGGGGCTGGGGGGTCCCAGCATTTT.